This T cell receptor beta chain appears in the sequencing data of a study of shared clonotypes between healthy human individuals. About the research overall: Each donor had three CD4 naive, three CD4 memory, two CD8 naive and one CD8 memory plate.

Note on this clone: The target antigen is unknown.

Whole-study findings and limits: Naive CD4 clonotypes overlapped across several donors at 4.5% to 5.5%. Memory subsets generally showed lower estimated richness than naive subsets.

CD8 cells regarded as naive lacked CD45RO, were positively chosen for CCR7, and omitted terminally differentiated effector memory CD45RA+ cells. Deep was the level used in running the assay. Sequencing was performed with immunoSEQ multiplex PCR; in TCRdb, only in-frame clones are kept and a portion is missing. The table records about 800,000 clones, 96% of them present only once. This CDR3 comprises 15 residues. V lost 3 bases and J lost 3; bases outside the gene matches: 5. Germline V gene lookup returns CDR1 MGHRA and CDR2 YSYEKL. This receptor was obtained from a man aged 30 to 39 in good health. V gene TRBV4-1 combines with J gene TRBJ1-5, with 7 bases aligning to TRBD1. The sample comprised naive CD8+ T cells sorted from blood. The CDR3 DNA follows: TGCGCCAGCAGCCAGGGACAGTCCCTCAATCAGCCCCAGCATTTT. Its protein is CASSQGQSLNQPQHF.